This T cell receptor beta chain derives from a study of T cell changes during pregnancy in multiple sclerosis. Germline V lookup: CDR1 SNHLY, CDR2 FYNNEI. V shed 1 base, J shed 8 bases, and the junction held 3 bases outside the gene matches. The CDR3 runs 15 residues. This clone has just one count. Clones were sequenced by immunoSEQ multiplex PCR, and TCRdb holds only the in-frame ones, with some missing. The table has roughly 100,000 clones, about nine tenths seen once. This sample comprised peripheral blood, obtained in the second trimester of pregnancy. The chain joins TRBV2 to TRBJ1-6; TRBD1 aligns across 9 bases. This sequence originates from a female donor in good health, enrolled as a control in a pregnancy study. The CDR3 protein is CASSEGDRVYSPLHF. CDR3 bases: TGTGCCAGCAGTGAAGGGGACAGGGTTTATTCACCCCTCCACTTT. The entire variable domain, with the rest obtained from reference TRBV2 and TRBJ1-6, is as follows: EPEVTQTPSHQVTQMGQEVILRCVPISNHLYFYWYRQILGQKVEFLVSFYNNEISEKSEIFDDQFSVERPDGSNFTLKIRSTKLEDSAMYFCASSEGDRVYSPLHFGNGTRLTVT.